The 32 T cell receptor beta chains presented below share a single source sample, sequenced in a study of blood T cell repertoires in COVID-19. Data came from immunoSEQ multiplex PCR; TCRdb stores just in-frame clones and leaves some out. The sample has hundreds of thousands of clones, around 89% seen once. The sequencing input was PBMCs or T cells enriched from blood (not recorded which). These receptors were taken from a woman aged 18-30 years with acute COVID-19.

This clone occurred a few times. The CDR3 is CASSLAVVGGTEAFF. In DNA form, the CDR3 reads TGCGCCAGCAGCTTGGCGGTGGTAGGGGGCACTGAAGCTTTCTTT. The genes are TRBV5-1 and TRBJ1-1; perhaps TRBD1 as D (6 bases). The germline V and J ends were trimmed by 0 bases and 4 bases, with 13 bases remaining between them. Germline V gives CDR1 SGHRS, CDR2 YFSETQ. The CDR3 totals 15 residues.

The chain combines TRBV27 with TRBJ2-7, with TRBD1 matching over 10 bases. This CDR3 spans 16 amino acids. Germline assignment: CDR1 MNHEY and CDR2 SMNVEV (reference sequence). V trimming: 4 bases; J trimming: 2 bases; junction bases outside the gene matches: 8. CDR3 bases: TGTGCCAGCAGTTCCCCGGGACAGGGGATCCCCTACGAGCAGTACTTC. Protein sequence: CASSSPGQGIPYEQYF.

This clone was observed once. The chain employs TRBV12-3 or TRBV12-4 and TRBJ2-1, with D hard to call. V was clipped by 6 bases and J by 5 bases, with 5 bases between them. This CDR3 is built from 11 residues. The CDR3 is CASSQNNEQFF. DNA of the CDR3: TGTGCCAGCAGCCAGAACAATGAGCAGTTCTTC.

The sample holds a few counts of this clone. V gene TRBV12-3 or TRBV12-4 combines with J gene TRBJ1-1; no reliable D call. This CDR3 has 13 residues. V lost 2 bases and J lost 1, with 5 bases in between. The chain's CDR3 is CASSLFGNTEAFF. The CDR3 region has the DNA TGTGCCAGCAGTTTATTCGGGAACACTGAAGCTTTCTTT.

About this clone: Germline is not matched at one junction end, which may reflect a read error. The V gene is TRBV6-4, the J gene TRBJ1-5; 10 nucleotides agree with TRBD1. The CDR3 contains 13 residues. The V gene's germline CDR1 is MRHNA and CDR2 SNTAGT. For the CDR3, the DNA is TGCGAAATGGGACAGGGGAGGTGCCAGCCCCAGCATTTT. Translation: CEMGQGRCQPQHF.

This chain links TRBV6-5 with TRBJ2-2, with 9 positions matching TRBD1. Germline CDR1 MNHEY, CDR2 SVGAGI. The V segment lost 4 bases and the J segment 5 bases; nucleotides outside the gene matches: 8. The CDR3 runs to 16 residues. CDR3 loop: CASSLGGTGWTGELFF. In DNA, the CDR3 is TGTGCCAGCAGTTTAGGAGGGACAGGGTGGACCGGGGAGCTGTTTTTT.

This clone turned up a few times. The V call is TRBV7-9, the J call TRBJ1-3; D remains unclear. CDR3 length: 15 residues. Per the germline V gene, CDR1 is SEHNR and CDR2 is FQNEAQ (reference sequence). With 1 base removed from V and 4 bases from J, the gap between germline ends came to 11 bases. The CDR3 sequence is CASSLDPGFGNTIYF. CDR3 in DNA: TGTGCCAGCAGCTTAGATCCGGGATTCGGAAACACCATATATTTT.

A few counts support this clone. The V and J genes are TRBV6-5 and TRBJ1-2, with D perhaps TRBD1 (5 bases). The germline gives CDR1 MNHEY, CDR2 SVGAGI. The V gene lost 6 bases and the J gene lost 12 bases, with 26 bases spanning the gap. The CDR3 spans 15 residues. CDR3 region: CASRWRGWGGLPDTF. CDR3 bases: TGTGCCAGCAGGTGGAGGGGCTGGGGCGGGTTACCAGACACCTTC.

The chain is built from TRBV4-3 and TRBJ2-3; 10 nucleotides align to TRBD2. This CDR3 comprises 18 residues. Germline trimming cut 2 bases from V and 3 bases from J; bases unmatched to any gene: 11. Germline V lookup: CDR1 LGHNA, CDR2 YSLEER. The CDR3 is CASSQSYASGSRTDTQYF. In nucleotides, the CDR3 is TGCGCCAGCAGCCAAAGCTATGCTAGCGGGAGTCGAACAGATACGCAGTATTTT.

V gene TRBV18 combines with J gene TRBJ1-4; D unresolved. The CDR3 sequence is 16 residues long. V lost 0 bases to trimming and J lost 2 bases, with 10 bases between them. Germline-derived CDR1 and CDR2 are KGHSH and LQKENI. CDR3 nucleotides: TGTGCCAGCTCACCACCAGGGAGGTTGACTAATGAAAAACTGTTTTTT. Amino acids: CASSPPGRLTNEKLFF.

The chain joins TRBV12-3 or TRBV12-4 to TRBJ2-7, with D perhaps TRBD1 (5 bases). Trimming took 4 bases from V and 4 from J, leaving 11 bases between them. CDR3 length: 13 amino acids. DNA of the CDR3: TGTGCCAGCAGTTCTGTCAGGGTTTACGAGCAGTACTTC. It translates to CASSSVRVYEQYF.

The chain couples TRBV25-1 to TRBJ1-4, with TRBD1 identical over 9 bases. The ends lost 5 bases at V and 8 bases at J; junction bases unmatched: 6. This CDR3 has 14 residues. Germline-derived CDR1 and CDR2 are MGHDK and SYGVNS. In DNA form, the CDR3 reads TGTGCCAGCAGTCCAACAGGGGGCGGAGAAAAACTGTTTTTT. This translates into CASSPTGGGEKLFF.

On this clone itself: The junction departs from germline at one end; a sequencing error may be responsible. V gene TRBV28 combines with J gene TRBJ2-2, with 7 bases matching TRBD2. The CDR3 extends over 14 amino acids. Germline values: CDR1 MDHEN, CDR2 SYDVKM. The CDR3 coding sequence is TGTGCCAGCAGCTGGACTAGGAACGCCGGGGAGCTGTTTTTT. Encoded protein: CASSWTRNAGELFF.

The rearrangement uses TRBV27 and TRBJ2-1; 7 nucleotides agree with TRBD2. From germline, CDR1 is MNHEY and CDR2 SMNVEV (reference sequence). CDR3 size: 15 residues. Losses at the gene ends were 2 bases for V and 2 bases for J; bases not matched to a gene: 3. This CDR3 is CASSLAGVAYNEQFF. CDR3 nucleotide sequence: TGTGCCAGCAGTTTAGCGGGAGTTGCCTACAATGAGCAGTTCTTC.

This chain uses TRBV6-5 with TRBJ2-5; 9 bases are a match to TRBD1. The CDR3 runs to 15 residues. The germline gives CDR1 MNHEY, CDR2 SVGAGI. The V segment lost 2 bases and the J segment 5 bases; nucleotides outside the gene matches: 6. The CDR3 DNA reads as TGTGCCAGCAGTTACGCAGGACAGGGGATTGAGACCCAGTACTTC. This translates into CASSYAGQGIETQYF.

The chain joins TRBV6-5 to TRBJ1-3; D remains unclear. The V gene's germline CDR1 is MNHEY and CDR2 SVGAGI. V was cut by 10 bases and J by 3 bases, with 16 bases left in between. This CDR3 comprises 14 residues. The CDR3, as DNA: TGTGCCACACAGAACCGAAAGGATGGAAACACCATATATTTT. This translates into CATQNRKDGNTIYF.

The chain combines TRBV5-4 with TRBJ2-1; no reliable D call. CDR1 is SGHNT, CDR2 YYREEE, per germline (reference sequence). The CDR3 has 13 amino acids. Trimming cost V 4 bases and J 4 bases, with 9 bases left between them. In DNA, the CDR3 is TGTGCCAGCAGCGCACTTTTGTACAATGAGCAGTTCTTC. Translated: CASSALLYNEQFF.

The chain carries TRBV14 and TRBJ2-1; the D gene is possibly TRBD2 (6 bases). This CDR3 has 17 residues. CDR1 is SGHDN and CDR2 is FVKESK in the germline V gene. V was shortened by 4 bases and J by 5 bases, with 21 bases between the two germline ends. CDR3: CASSLRRGGFLDNEQFF. The DNA of the CDR3 is TGTGCCAGCAGCCTGCGGAGGGGTGGGTTCTTGGACAATGAGCAGTTCTTC.

The rearrangement uses TRBV4-1 and TRBJ2-7; 10 positions agree with TRBD1. Germline values: CDR1 MGHRA, CDR2 YSYEKL. The CDR3 is made up of 17 amino acids. Trimming at V came to 2 bases and at J to 1 base, leaving 8 bases not matched to a gene. The CDR3 sequence: CASSQKPGTGASYEQYF. CDR3 in DNA: TGCGCCAGCAGCCAAAAACCCGGGACAGGGGCATCCTACGAGCAGTACTTC.

The rearrangement links TRBV15 to TRBJ2-5; the match to TRBD2 covers 7 bases. V was clipped by 0 bases and J by 1 base; unmatched bases: 2. The CDR3 has 15 amino acids. Germline CDR1 LNHNV, CDR2 YYDKDF (reference sequence). Here the CDR3 DNA reads TGTGCCACCAGCAGAGATTGGGGGGGCCAAGAGACCCAGTACTTC. This translates into CATSRDWGGQETQYF.

V gene TRBV6-5 combines with J gene TRBJ2-7, with a possible D match to TRBD1 (5 bases). CDR1 and CDR2 from the germline V gene are MNHEY and SVGAGI. This CDR3 is 14 amino acids long. V was pared by 7 bases and J by 4 bases, with 17 bases between. The CDR3 reads CASIRELGPYEQYF. CDR3 DNA sequence: TGTGCCAGCATCCGAGAATTGGGGCCTTACGAGCAGTACTTC.

V usage is TRBV19 and J usage is TRBJ1-2; the D is unclear. CDR3 length equals 12 residues. In germline, CDR1 is LNHDA, CDR2 SQIVND (reference sequence). Trimming stripped 1 base from V and 5 bases from J, with 5 bases between. Here the CDR3 reads CASSIAPYGYTF. The DNA of the CDR3 is TGTGCCAGTAGTATAGCCCCATATGGCTACACCTTC.

The chain combines TRBV6-2 or TRBV6-3 with TRBJ1-2, with 9 nucleotides matching TRBD1. CDR1 is MNHEY and CDR2 is SVGEGT in the germline V gene. The ends lost 0 bases at V and 3 bases at J; junction bases unmatched: 5. This CDR3 region has 16 residues. The CDR3 nucleotides read TGTGCCAGCAGTTACTCGGGGACAGGGAGATACTATGGCTACACCTTC. Translation: CASSYSGTGRYYGYTF.

The chain has TRBV27 and TRBJ2-1; TRBD1 matches 10 bases. The V gene's germline CDR1 is MNHEY and CDR2 SMNVEV (reference sequence). The CDR3 is 15 residues long. The trim removed 5 bases at V and 4 bases at J, leaving 5 bases unmatched. CDR3 loop: CASSTGTGVYNEQFF. The CDR3 DNA reads TGTGCCAGCAGTACCGGGACAGGGGTTTACAATGAGCAGTTCTTC.

This clone was detected only once. V gene TRBV11-2 combines with J gene TRBJ2-7; D is possibly TRBD1 (6 bases). Germline V CDR1 and CDR2: SGHAT, FQNNGV. V was clipped by 1 base and J by 2 bases, with 21 bases between them. The CDR3 loop spans 18 amino acids. As DNA, the CDR3 is TGTGCCAGCAGCTTAGGGTCAGGGGCCAACCTCGGTGCCTACGAGCAGTACTTC. Protein sequence: CASSLGSGANLGAYEQYF.

This chain uses TRBV7-9 with TRBJ2-1; 10 bases are shared with TRBD2. Germline loops: CDR1 SEHNR, CDR2 FQNEAQ (reference sequence). V trimming: 8 bases; J trimming: 9 bases; junction bases outside the gene matches: 19. This CDR3 has 17 residues. This CDR3 is CASCGTSEVRTTAEQFF. CDR3 coding DNA: TGTGCCAGCTGTGGGACTAGCGAGGTTAGAACCACGGCTGAGCAGTTCTTC.

The CDR3 nucleotides are TGCGCCAGCAGCCCAGAGGTGGTTGGCGGGAGGGCCCTCGGGGAGCTGTTTTTT. This gives the protein CASSPEVVGGRALGELFF. This chain uses TRBV4-3 with TRBJ2-2, with 9 bases lining up with TRBD2. V gave up 4 bases and J gave up 7 bases; unmatched junction bases: 16. CDR1 and CDR2 from the germline V gene are LGHNA and YSLEER. There are 18 residues in the CDR3.

V gene TRBV5-8 combines with J gene TRBJ2-5; tentative D call: TRBD2 (5 bases). Trimming pared 9 bases from V and 3 bases from J, leaving 15 bases between. Germline assignment: CDR1 SGHTS and CDR2 YDEGEE. This CDR3 region has 13 residues. CDR3 sequence: CATLRTVKETQYF. DNA of the CDR3: TGTGCCACCCTCAGGACTGTTAAAGAGACCCAGTACTTC.

To note about this clone: The same CDR3 can be traced to other DNA sequences in this sample. The chain uses TRBV7-3 and TRBJ2-1; 11 bases fit TRBD2. CDR1 and CDR2 from the germline V gene are SGHTA and FQGTGA. The CDR3 totals 14 residues. Trimming cost V 5 bases and J 6 bases; bases outside gene matches: 3. Written as DNA, the CDR3 is TGTGCCAGCAGCCTAGCGGGAGGAGGCAATGAGCAGTTCTTC. Translation gives CASSLAGGGNEQFF.

This clone was counted a single time. The chain uses TRBV5-4 and TRBJ2-7; a weak D match, TRBD2 (5 bases). Deletions cut 4 bases from V and 0 bases from J, with 11 bases between. This CDR3 region has 14 residues. Germline V lookup: CDR1 SGHNT, CDR2 YYREEE (reference sequence). CDR3 bases: TGTGCCAGCAGCCCGGACTTTTACTCCTACGAGCAGTACTTC. Amino acids: CASSPDFYSYEQYF.

About this clone: Other DNA sequences within the sample encode an identical CDR3. This chain connects TRBV28 to TRBJ1-2; no clear D. The CDR3 has 12 amino acids. CDR1 MDHEN and CDR2 SYDVKM come from the germline V gene. Trimming removed 3 bases at V and 4 bases at J, with 6 bases between. The CDR3 DNA follows: TGTGCCAGCAGTTTTTTATTCTATGGCTACACCTTC. Residues: CASSFLFYGYTF.

In DNA form, the CDR3 reads TGCAGCGTTGAGGGGTCACCACGGGACAACTACGAGCAGTACTTC. Protein product: CSVEGSPRDNYEQYF. V is TRBV29-1 and J is TRBJ2-7; maybe TRBD1 (6 bases). Trimming took off 3 bases at V and 3 bases at J, with 18 bases between the two ends. Germline loops: CDR1 SQVTM, CDR2 ANQGSEA. The CDR3 is 15 amino acids.